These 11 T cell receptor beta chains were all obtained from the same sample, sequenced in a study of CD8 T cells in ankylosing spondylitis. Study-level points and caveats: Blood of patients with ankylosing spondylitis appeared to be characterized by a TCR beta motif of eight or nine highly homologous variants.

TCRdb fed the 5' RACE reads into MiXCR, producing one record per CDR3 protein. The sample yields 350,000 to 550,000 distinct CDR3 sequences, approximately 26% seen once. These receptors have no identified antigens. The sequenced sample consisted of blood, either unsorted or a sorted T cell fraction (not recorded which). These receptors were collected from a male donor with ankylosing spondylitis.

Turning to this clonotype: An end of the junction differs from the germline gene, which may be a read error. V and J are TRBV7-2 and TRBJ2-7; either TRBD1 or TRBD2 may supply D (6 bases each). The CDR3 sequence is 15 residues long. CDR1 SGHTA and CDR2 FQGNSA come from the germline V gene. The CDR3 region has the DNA TGTGCCAGCAGTTTAGGGGGGAAGCTGGCCCACGAGCAGTACTTC. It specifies CASSLGGKLAHEQYF.

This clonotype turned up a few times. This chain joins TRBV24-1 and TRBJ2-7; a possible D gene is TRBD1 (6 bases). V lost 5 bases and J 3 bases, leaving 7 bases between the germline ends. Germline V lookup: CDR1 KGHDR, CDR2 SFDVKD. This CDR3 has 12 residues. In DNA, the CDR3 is TGTGCCACCAGTGCACAGGGCTACGAGCAGTACTTC. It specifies CATSAQGYEQYF.

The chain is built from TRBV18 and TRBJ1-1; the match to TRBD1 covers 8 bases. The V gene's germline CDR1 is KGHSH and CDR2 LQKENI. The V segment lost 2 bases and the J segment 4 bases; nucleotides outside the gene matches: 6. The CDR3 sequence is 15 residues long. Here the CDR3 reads CASSPGQGLITEAFF. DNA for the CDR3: TGTGCCAGCTCACCAGGACAGGGTTTGATCACTGAAGCTTTCTTT.

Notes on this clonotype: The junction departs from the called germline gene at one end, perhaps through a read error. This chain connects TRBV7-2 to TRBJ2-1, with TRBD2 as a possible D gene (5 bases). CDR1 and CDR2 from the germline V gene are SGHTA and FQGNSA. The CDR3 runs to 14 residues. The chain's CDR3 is CANSSYTGLYEQFF. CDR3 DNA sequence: TGTGCCAACAGCTCCTATACGGGATTGTATGAGCAGTTCTTC.

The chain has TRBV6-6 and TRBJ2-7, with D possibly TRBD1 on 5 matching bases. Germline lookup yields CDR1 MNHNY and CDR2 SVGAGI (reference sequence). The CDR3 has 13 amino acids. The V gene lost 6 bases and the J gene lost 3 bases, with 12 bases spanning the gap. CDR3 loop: CASSPRGGYEQYV. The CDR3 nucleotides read TGTGCCAGCAGCCCAAGGGGTGGCTACGAGCAGTACGTC.

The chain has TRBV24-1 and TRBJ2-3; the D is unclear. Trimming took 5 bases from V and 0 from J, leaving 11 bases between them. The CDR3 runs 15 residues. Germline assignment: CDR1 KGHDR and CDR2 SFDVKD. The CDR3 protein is CATSGRAASTDTQYF. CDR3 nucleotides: TGTGCCACCAGTGGACGGGCAGCTAGCACAGATACGCAGTATTTT.

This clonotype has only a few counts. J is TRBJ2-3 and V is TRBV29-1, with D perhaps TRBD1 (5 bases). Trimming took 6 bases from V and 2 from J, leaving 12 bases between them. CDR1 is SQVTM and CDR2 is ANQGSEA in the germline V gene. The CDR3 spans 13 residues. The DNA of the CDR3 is TGCAGCGTGGGGCTCCGAACCACAGATACGCAGTATTTT. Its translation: CSVGLRTTDTQYF.

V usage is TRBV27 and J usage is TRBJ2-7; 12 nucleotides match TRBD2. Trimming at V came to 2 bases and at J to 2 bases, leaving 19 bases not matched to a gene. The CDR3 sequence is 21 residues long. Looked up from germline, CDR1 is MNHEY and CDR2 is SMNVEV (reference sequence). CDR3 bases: TGTGCCAGCAGTTTAGGGGGGCCCGGGACAGGACTAGCGGGATTCCCCTACGAGCAGTACTTC. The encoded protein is CASSLGGPGTGLAGFPYEQYF.

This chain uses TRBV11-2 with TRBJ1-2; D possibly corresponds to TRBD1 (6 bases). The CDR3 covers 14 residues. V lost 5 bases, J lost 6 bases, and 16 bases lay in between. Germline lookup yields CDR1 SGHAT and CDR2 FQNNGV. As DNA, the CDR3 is TGTGCCAGCAGCCAAGGCCGACAGGACAATGGCTACACCTTC. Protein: CASSQGRQDNGYTF. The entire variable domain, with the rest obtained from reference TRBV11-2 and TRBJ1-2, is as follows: EAGVAQSPRYKIIEKRQSVAFWCNPISGHATLYWYQQILGQGPKLLIQFQNNGVVDDSQLPKDRFSAERLKGVDSTLKIQPAKLEDSAVYLCASSQGRQDNGYTFGSGTRLTVV.

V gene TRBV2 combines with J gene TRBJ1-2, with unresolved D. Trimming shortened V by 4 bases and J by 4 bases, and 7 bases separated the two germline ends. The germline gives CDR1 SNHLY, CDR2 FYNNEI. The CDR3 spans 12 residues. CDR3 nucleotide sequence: TGTGCCAGCAGTGGTCTGCTCTATGGCTACACCTTC. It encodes CASSGLLYGYTF.

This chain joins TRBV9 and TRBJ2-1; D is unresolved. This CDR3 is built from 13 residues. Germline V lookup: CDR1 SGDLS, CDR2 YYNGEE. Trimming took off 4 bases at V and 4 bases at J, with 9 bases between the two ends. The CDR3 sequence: CASSPMPYNEQFF. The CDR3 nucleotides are TGTGCCAGCAGCCCTATGCCTTACAATGAGCAGTTCTTC.